This TCR beta chain was sequenced during a study of HIV-infected patients and healthy controls. Points from the study as a whole: CMV-associated CDR3s mostly grew nonsignificantly during therapy, while HIV-associated CDR3s declined significantly. Mean usage of eight alpha and eight beta V genes differed significantly in HIV-infected patients versus controls.

V was pared by 4 bases and J by 5 bases, with 15 bases between. Per the germline V gene, CDR1 is DFQATT and CDR2 is SNEGSKA (reference sequence). This CDR3 spans 14 amino acids. Alpha and beta constant-region primers primed reverse transcription of around 540 ng RNA. Using multiplexing indices, alpha and beta chain libraries were generated apart by chain-specific third strand synthesis. A 12-nucleotide barcode per molecule came from two concatenated random hexamers added pre-amplification. A short first PCR added P5 and P7 adapter elements and a second index. TCRdb passed the 5' RACE reads through MiXCR, listing each CDR3 protein once. This table holds around 18,000 distinct CDR3 sequences, 10% found once. This clonotype was seen many times. The target antigen is unknown. All unsorted peripheral T cells were captured because whole blood was used without fractionation.

Sequenced material: blood. This TCR was sampled from an adult in good health. The genes are TRBV20-1 and TRBJ2-1, with D possibly being TRBD1 or TRBD2 (6 bases each). Here the CDR3 DNA reads TGCAGTGCTAACCGGGGGCTAACCAACAATGAGCAGTTCTTC. Its translation: CSANRGLTNNEQFF.